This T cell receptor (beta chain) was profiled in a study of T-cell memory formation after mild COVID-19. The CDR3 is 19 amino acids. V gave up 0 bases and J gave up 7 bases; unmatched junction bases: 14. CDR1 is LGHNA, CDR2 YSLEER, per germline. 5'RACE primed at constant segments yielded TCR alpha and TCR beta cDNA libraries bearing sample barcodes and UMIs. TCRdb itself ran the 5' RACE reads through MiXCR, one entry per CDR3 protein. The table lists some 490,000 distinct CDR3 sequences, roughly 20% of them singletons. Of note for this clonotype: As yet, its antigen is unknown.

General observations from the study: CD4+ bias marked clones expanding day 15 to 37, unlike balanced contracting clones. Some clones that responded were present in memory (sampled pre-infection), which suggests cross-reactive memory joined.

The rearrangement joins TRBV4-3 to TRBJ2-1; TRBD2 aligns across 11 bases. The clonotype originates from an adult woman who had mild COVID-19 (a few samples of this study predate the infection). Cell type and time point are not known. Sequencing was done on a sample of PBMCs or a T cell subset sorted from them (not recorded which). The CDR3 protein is CASSQDWFPSGRRLNEQFF. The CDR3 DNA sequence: TGCGCCAGCAGCCAAGATTGGTTCCCTAGCGGGAGGCGGCTGAATGAGCAGTTCTTC.